Reported below is one T cell receptor (beta chain). Its antigen is undetermined. This sample is part of a study of cytomegalovirus exposure and HLA in healthy donors. Background on the study: The approximately 120 validation repertoires, a later analysis reported, used the same platform as the roughly 650 repertoires from the first cohort.

Study-wide results and caveats: Researchers counted 164 TCR beta chains as cytomegalovirus-associated. Three CMV-associated chains were confirmed in vitro to be specific for CMV antigens. High sensitivity and specificity were reportedly achieved when the classifier diagnosed cytomegalovirus status.

CDR1 SGHRS and CDR2 YFSETQ come from the germline V gene. Germline trimming cut 4 bases from V and 2 bases from J; bases unmatched to any gene: 11. The CDR3 is 17 amino acids. Measured with immunoSEQ multiplex PCR; TCRdb has only the in-frame clones, and not every one. The repertoire holds over 150,000 clones, with 85% to 90% as singletons. Material: PBMCs. The chain employs TRBV5-1 and TRBJ2-3; 9 nucleotides align to TRBD2. The receptor was derived from a woman aged 18-30 years in good health and CMV-seropositive. The CDR3 loop reads CASSPRWASGNTDTQYF. The CDR3, as DNA: TGCGCCAGCAGCCCCCGGTGGGCTAGCGGGAACACAGATACGCAGTATTTT.